The 14 T cell receptor beta chains below all came from one sample that was sequenced in a study of prognosis after radiotherapy for stage I lung cancer. The authors amplified TCR beta CDR3 from genomic DNA using two-round multiplex PCR. TRBV and TRBJ genes each had their own specific primers in first-round PCR. MiXCR, applied by TCRdb to the multiplex PCR reads, yields one record per CDR3 protein. The data hold approximately 28,000 distinct CDR3 sequences, with 35% to 50% observed a single time. Material: PBMCs, obtained before or after stereotactic body radiation therapy (not recorded which). The receptors were sampled from a donor over 45 with non-small cell lung cancer.

This clonotype was detected many times. The J gene is TRBJ1-4, the V gene TRBV19; D is unclear. CDR1 and CDR2 from the germline V gene are LNHDA and SQIVND (reference sequence). Between the trimmed V and J ends, which lost 2 bases and 5 bases, there was a span of 18 bases. The CDR3 spans 17 residues. Here the CDR3 DNA reads TGTGCCAGTAGTATACGGGTCGTGGCTGTAACCAATGAAAAACTGTTTTTT. Protein: CASSIRVVAVTNEKLFF. Supplemented by reference TRBV19 and TRBJ1-4, the full variable domain reads DGGITQSPKYLFRKEGQNVTLSCEQNLNHDAMYWYRQDPGQGLRLIYYSQIVNDFQKGDIAEGYSVSREKKESFPLTVTSAQKNPTAFYLCASSIRVVAVTNEKLFFGSGTQLSVL.

The J gene is TRBJ2-2, the V gene TRBV30; D is possibly TRBD1 (6 bases). The CDR3 sequence is 15 residues long. Trimming shortened V by 0 bases and J by 10 bases, and 18 bases separated the two germline ends. Germline CDR1 GTSNPN, CDR2 SVGIG (reference sequence). The CDR3 protein is CAWSVPGAMSLELFF. The CDR3 DNA reads as TGTGCCTGGAGTGTCCCAGGGGCGATGTCCTTGGAGCTGTTTTTT.

There are many counts of this clonotype. The chain recombines TRBV12-3 or TRBV12-4 with TRBJ1-5; TRBD1 might be the D (6 bases). The CDR3 extends over 14 amino acids. Trimming removed 1 base at V and 7 bases at J, with 11 bases between. CDR3 amino acids: CASSLGTVRQPQHF. Here the CDR3 DNA reads TGTGCCAGCAGTTTAGGGACAGTCAGACAGCCCCAGCATTTT.

This clonotype was seen at least ten times. The chain couples TRBV4-2 to TRBJ1-2; D not resolved. From germline, CDR1 is LGHNA and CDR2 YNFKEQ. The CDR3 runs 14 residues. Trimming left V 0 bases short and J 10 bases short, with 15 bases between. CDR3 residues: CASSQESLMAPYTF. The CDR3 nucleotides are TGTGCCAGCAGCCAAGAAAGTCTGATGGCTCCCTACACCTTC.

This clonotype was recorded at least ten times. The rearrangement links TRBV4-3 to TRBJ2-5, with 7 nucleotides matching TRBD1. This CDR3 has 14 residues. Looked up from germline, CDR1 is LGHNA and CDR2 is YSLEER. V shed 4 bases, J shed 5 bases, and the junction held 7 bases outside the gene matches. The CDR3 coding sequence is TGCGCCAGCAGCCGTGACAGGGCCGGGGAGACCCAGTACTTC. Translated: CASSRDRAGETQYF.

Points on this clonotype: A far larger clone is only one base removed, so a read error is likely. This rearrangement joins TRBV5-6 to TRBJ2-7; D is perhaps TRBD1 (6 bases). Trimming removed 5 bases from V and 3 bases from J, with 12 bases in between. The CDR3 length is 13 residues. The germline V gene encodes CDR1 SGHDT and CDR2 YYEEEE. CDR3 DNA sequence: TGTGCCAGCAGACGACAGGATTACTACGAGCAGTACTTC. Its protein is CASRRQDYYEQYF.

CDR3 sequence reads: CAWSTGDTQYF. CDR3 nucleotides: TGTGCCTGGAGTACTGGAGATACGCAGTATTTT. The chain is built from TRBV30 and TRBJ2-3, with no clear D. The germline V gene encodes CDR1 GTSNPN and CDR2 SVGIG (reference sequence). With 2 bases removed from V and 5 bases from J, the gap between germline ends came to 5 bases. CDR3 length equals 11 residues. Based on the CDR3 plus reference TRBV30 and TRBJ2-3, the full variable domain is SQTIHQWPATLVQPVGSPLSLECTVEGTSNPNLYWYRQAAGRGLQLLFYSVGIGQISSEVPQNLSASRPQDRQFILSSKKLLLSDSGFYLCAWSTGDTQYFGPGTRLTVL.

The J gene is TRBJ2-1, the V gene TRBV20-1; TRBD1 agrees at 11 bases. Germline-derived CDR1 and CDR2 are DFQATT and SNEGSKA (reference sequence). V shed 4 bases, J shed 8 bases, and the junction held 7 bases outside the gene matches. This CDR3 has 14 amino acids. CDR3 sequence: CSAMKDRGLDEQFF. CDR3 in DNA: TGCAGTGCTATGAAGGACAGGGGGCTGGATGAGCAGTTCTTC.

This clonotype was detected many times. This chain connects TRBV20-1 to TRBJ2-1, with TRBD2 as a possible D gene (6 bases). The CDR3 loop spans 19 amino acids. Per germline, CDR1 DFQATT and CDR2 SNEGSKA (reference sequence). Trimming left V 0 bases short and J 8 bases short, with 29 bases between. The CDR3 DNA reads as TGCAGTGCTAGAGATGTACTCCATAACCCGGGGGTCCTTAAAGATGAGCAGTTCTTC. Its translation is CSARDVLHNPGVLKDEQFF.

The rearrangement uses TRBV11-2 and TRBJ2-3; no definite D call. Germline V gene lookup returns CDR1 SGHAT and CDR2 FQNNGV. V lost 1 base, J lost 5 bases, and 4 bases lay in between. CDR3 size: 12 residues. The DNA for the CDR3 is TGTGCCAGCAGCTTAGCTGAAGATACGCAGTATTTT. This codes for CASSLAEDTQYF.

This clonotype was observed at least ten times. The chain employs TRBV20-1 and TRBJ1-1; D ambiguous. This CDR3 has 14 residues. V lost 0 bases and J lost 7, with 15 bases in between. Germline CDR1 and CDR2: DFQATT and SNEGSKA (reference sequence). As DNA, the CDR3 is TGCAGTGCTAGAGATCTCCAGGAGTTTGGTGAAGCTTTCTTT. Translating it yields CSARDLQEFGEAFF.

The sample holds many counts of this clonotype. The chain recombines TRBV7-2 with TRBJ2-7; D is perhaps TRBD1 (5 bases). The CDR3 has 14 amino acids. V gave up 5 bases and J gave up 6 bases, with 17 bases separating them. Germline CDR1 and CDR2: SGHTA and FQGNSA. Written as DNA, the CDR3 is TGTGCCAGCAGCCAAACTCTCGACAGCCCCGAGCAGTACTTC. Translating gives CASSQTLDSPEQYF.

This clonotype has at least ten counts. The rearrangement links TRBV2 to TRBJ2-1, with 8 bases that match TRBD2. The CDR3 sequence is 14 residues long. V shed 5 bases and J 8 bases; nucleotides not matched to a gene: 8. Germline V CDR1 and CDR2: SNHLY, FYNNEI. CDR3 in amino acids: CASSRTSGSDEQFF. For the CDR3, the DNA is TGTGCCAGCAGTCGAACCAGCGGGAGCGATGAGCAGTTCTTC.

This clonotype came up many times. The rearrangement joins TRBV20-1 to TRBJ1-3; a possible D gene is TRBD1 (6 bases). Trimming stripped 7 bases from V and 4 bases from J, with 14 bases between. The CDR3 consists of 13 residues. Germline CDR1 and CDR2: DFQATT and SNEGSKA (reference sequence). CDR3 sequence (DNA): TGCAGTGTTACACAGGGTAGGGGAAACACCATATATTTT. Its protein product is CSVTQGRGNTIYF.